A single sample is the source of the 11 T cell receptor beta chains below, sequenced in a study of neoadjuvant nivolumab and ipilimumab in lung cancer. Clones were read by immunoSEQ multiplex PCR, and TCRdb kept only the in-frame ones, dropping some. The sample comprises about 25,000 clones, 80% to 85% of which are singletons, and about 9.4% rests with the top ten. The starting material was tumor tissue, obtained after neoadjuvant nivolumab, alone or with ipilimumab, at or shortly before surgery. These receptors all stem from an adult with non-small cell lung cancer.

This chain connects TRBV10-3 to TRBJ2-1, with 7 bases fitting TRBD2. This CDR3 spans 13 amino acids. Germline values: CDR1 ENHRY, CDR2 SYGVKD. V shed 4 bases, J shed 6 bases, and the junction held 3 bases outside the gene matches. The chain's CDR3 is CAISGASGNEQFF. CDR3 coding DNA: TGTGCCATCAGTGGGGCTAGCGGCAATGAGCAGTTCTTC.

This clone was seen only a few times. The gene calls are TRBV18 and TRBJ2-7; 10 bases align to TRBD1. CDR1 is KGHSH and CDR2 is LQKENI in the germline V gene. The CDR3 contains 14 residues. The V and J ends lost 11 bases and 6 bases, in that order; junction bases with no gene match: 13. The CDR3 loop reads CAGSDRDRGFEQYF. CDR3 sequence (DNA): TGTGCCGGATCGGACCGGGACAGGGGTTTCGAGCAGTACTTC.

This clone is a singleton in its sample. This chain joins TRBV29-1 and TRBJ2-3; 10 positions agree with TRBD2. The V and J ends lost 4 bases and 2 bases, in that order; junction bases with no gene match: 3. This CDR3 has 14 residues. Germline CDR1 SQVTM, CDR2 ANQGSEA. The CDR3 coding sequence is TGCAGCGTTGGGACTAGCGGCACCACAGATACGCAGTATTTT. Translation gives CSVGTSGTTDTQYF.

The genes are TRBV5-4 and TRBJ2-7, with TRBD2 matching over 9 bases. CDR1 is SGHNT and CDR2 is YYREEE in the germline V gene (reference sequence). Trimming cost V 2 bases and J 5 bases; bases outside gene matches: 5. This CDR3 has 14 amino acids. CDR3 sequence reads: CASSFGVAGDEQYF. The CDR3 DNA is TGTGCCAGCAGCTTCGGGGTAGCGGGAGACGAGCAGTACTTC.

V and J are TRBV28 and TRBJ2-3; 11 nucleotides agree with TRBD1. Germline V gene sequence: CDR1 MDHEN, CDR2 SYDVKM. The CDR3 contains 14 residues. J was trimmed by 8 bases and V by 6 bases; bases with no gene match: 7. CDR3 sequence reads: CASSPPGQGGTQYF. In nucleotides, the CDR3 is TGTGCCAGCAGCCCCCCGGGACAGGGGGGTACGCAGTATTTT.

This chain connects TRBV5-1 to TRBJ2-1; no reliable D call. Trimming shortened V by 4 bases and J by 4 bases, and 3 bases separated the two germline ends. Germline-derived CDR1 and CDR2 are SGHRS and YFSETQ. The CDR3 sequence is 11 residues long. DNA of the CDR3: TGCGCCAGCAGCCAGTACAATGAGCAGTTCTTC. Its protein product is CASSQYNEQFF.

V is TRBV10-3 and J is TRBJ1-1; 7 nucleotides agree with TRBD1. This CDR3 spans 14 amino acids. Germline lookup yields CDR1 ENHRY and CDR2 SYGVKD. Trimming at V came to 2 bases and at J to 5 bases, leaving 5 bases not matched to a gene. CDR3 amino acids: CAISEPDRDTEAFF. In DNA, the CDR3 is TGTGCCATCAGTGAGCCCGACAGGGATACTGAAGCTTTCTTT.

The chain uses TRBV30 and TRBJ1-4; D gene uncertain. Germline assignment: CDR1 GTSNPN and CDR2 SVGIG (reference sequence). The CDR3 consists of 12 residues. The ends were cut back, 8 bases at V and 5 bases at J, with 12 bases in the middle. The CDR3 DNA is TGTGCCCAGATGGCAGACAATGAAAAACTGTTTTTT. Amino acid sequence: CAQMADNEKLFF.

This sequence joins TRBV6-5 and TRBJ1-1; TRBD1 matches 11 bases. Germline CDR1 MNHEY, CDR2 SVGAGI. The CDR3 sequence is 14 residues long. With 5 bases clipped from V and 5 bases from J, the junction kept 4 bases outside the gene matches. CDR3 protein: CASSRGQGVTEAFF. CDR3 nucleotide sequence: TGTGCCAGCAGTCGGGGACAGGGGGTGACTGAAGCTTTCTTT.

A single count supports this clone. The chain is built from TRBV5-1 and TRBJ2-7, with a possible D match to TRBD2 (5 bases). The CDR3 length is 15 residues. Germline assignment: CDR1 SGHRS and CDR2 YFSETQ. The germline V and J ends were trimmed by 1 base and 9 bases, with 20 bases remaining between them. The CDR3 loop reads CASSLLAETYEGQYF. The CDR3 DNA sequence: TGCGCCAGCAGCTTGCTGGCAGAGACCTACGAGGGGCAGTACTTC. Filled out from reference TRBV5-1 and TRBJ2-7, the complete variable domain reads KAGVTQTPRYLIKTRGQQVTLSCSPISGHRSVSWYQQTPGQGLQFLFEYFSETQRNKGNFPGRFSGRQFSNSRSEMNVSTLELGDSALYLCASSLLAETYEGQYFGPGTRLTVT.

The chain couples TRBV10-2 to TRBJ2-7; either TRBD1 or TRBD2 may supply D (6 bases each). V was pared by 8 bases and J by 4 bases, with 18 bases between. The CDR3 loop spans 14 amino acids. Germline V gene lookup returns CDR1 WSHSY and CDR2 SAAADI. The CDR3 DNA reads as TGCGCCAGCCAAATAGGGGGGTCCTCTTACGAGCAGTACTTC. Encoded protein: CASQIGGSSYEQYF.